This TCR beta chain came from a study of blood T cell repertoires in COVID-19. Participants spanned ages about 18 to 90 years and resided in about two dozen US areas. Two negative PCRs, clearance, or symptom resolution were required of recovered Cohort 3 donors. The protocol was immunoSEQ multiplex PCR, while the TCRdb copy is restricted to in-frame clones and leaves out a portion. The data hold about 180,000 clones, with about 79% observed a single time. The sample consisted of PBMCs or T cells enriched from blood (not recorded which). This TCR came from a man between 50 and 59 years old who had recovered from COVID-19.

CDR3 in amino acids: CASSLSRGLTEAFF. The DNA for the CDR3 is TGCGCCAGCAGCTTATCTAGGGGGCTCACTGAAGCTTTCTTT. The V call is TRBV5-1, the J call TRBJ1-1; 7 bases fit TRBD1. CDR1 and CDR2 (germline): SGHRS, YFSETQ. V shed 2 bases, J shed 4 bases, and the junction held 5 bases outside the gene matches. CDR3 length: 14 residues.